Listed here are 10 T cell receptor beta chains from one sample, sequenced in a study of lymphopenia after photon versus proton radiotherapy. Generated by immunoSEQ multiplex PCR, the TCRdb table keeps only in-frame clones and is missing some. The profile shows about 58,000 clones, 65% to 85% of them singletons. The source material was peripheral blood, sampled from a patient treated with proton-based radiotherapy. These receptors came from a man in his sixties with pancreatic cancer.

This clone was counted once. The rearrangement links TRBV30 to TRBJ1-1; TRBD1 matches at 7 bases. This CDR3 contains 11 residues. V was pared by 4 bases and J by 8 bases, with 4 bases of the junction left unmatched. The germline gives CDR1 GTSNPN, CDR2 SVGIG (reference sequence). The CDR3, as DNA: TGTGCCTGGAACAGGGGAATGGAAGCTTTCTTT. Its protein product is CAWNRGMEAFF.

The V call is TRBV6-5, the J call TRBJ2-4; 7 bases align to TRBD1. The CDR3 is 14 residues long. The V and J ends lost 5 bases and 10 bases, in that order; junction bases with no gene match: 11. Germline V gives CDR1 MNHEY, CDR2 SVGAGI. As DNA, the CDR3 is TGTGCCAGCAGTGCCCGGGGACAGACTCAAATTCAGTACTTC. Its translation: CASSARGQTQIQYF.

For the CDR3, the DNA is TGTGCCAGCAGCCCCGGGAGCTCCTCTAGGGATGAGCAGTTCTTC. It is translated as CASSPGSSSRDEQFF. The chain joins TRBV7-2 to TRBJ2-1; D is possibly TRBD2 (6 bases). The V gene's germline CDR1 is SGHTA and CDR2 FQGNSA. The CDR3 extends over 15 amino acids. V lost 5 bases and J 8 bases, leaving 19 bases between the germline ends.

Only a few counts were recorded for this clone. The junction does not match germline at one end; this may be a read error. The V gene is TRBV7-7, the J gene TRBJ2-2, with TRBD1 as a possible D gene (6 bases). This CDR3 is built from 13 residues. Per germline, CDR1 SSHAT and CDR2 FNYEAQ (reference sequence). Written as DNA, the CDR3 is TGTGCTAGCAGCCCCCAGGGGTTCGGGGAGCTGTTTTTT. Translating it yields CASSPQGFGELFF.

This chain joins TRBV7-2 and TRBJ2-7; D call uncertain. Germline assignment: CDR1 SGHTA and CDR2 FQGNSA. The CDR3 has 14 amino acids. Trimming removed 0 bases from V and 3 bases from J, with 9 bases in between. CDR3 region: CASSLAGPNYEQYF. The CDR3 DNA reads as TGTGCCAGCAGCTTAGCCGGACCAAACTACGAGCAGTACTTC.

This clone has only one observation. Other DNA sequences in the sample encode the same CDR3. The CDR3 sequence: CASSLNQGDTQYF. As DNA, the CDR3 is TGTGCCAGCAGCTTAAACCAGGGGGATACGCAGTATTTT. The chain carries TRBV7-3 and TRBJ2-3, with D maybe TRBD1 (6 bases). Trimming pared 1 base from V and 6 bases from J, leaving 8 bases between. Germline CDR1 SGHTA, CDR2 FQGTGA. The CDR3 extends over 13 amino acids. Full variable domain (outside the CDR3, taken from reference TRBV7-3 and TRBJ2-3): GAGVSQTPSNKVTEKGKYVELRCDPISGHTALYWYRQSLGQGPEFLIYFQGTGAADDSGLPNDRFFAVRPEGSVSTLKIQRTERGDSAVYLCASSLNQGDTQYFGPGTRLTVL.

The V gene is TRBV7-2, the J gene TRBJ2-7; D might be TRBD1 (5 bases). V was clipped by 4 bases and J by 6 bases, with 16 bases between them. Germline V gene sequence: CDR1 SGHTA, CDR2 FQGNSA. The CDR3 contains 14 residues. CDR3 sequence: CASSSQGAVGEQYF. The DNA of the CDR3 is TGTGCCAGCAGCTCTCAAGGGGCCGTTGGCGAGCAGTACTTC.

The J gene is TRBJ1-1, the V gene TRBV6-5, with a tentative D call TRBD1 (6 bases). Trimming left V 6 bases short and J 10 bases short, with 18 bases between. The germline V gene has CDR1 MNHEY and CDR2 SVGAGI. The CDR3 spans 13 residues. Here the CDR3 DNA reads TGTGCCAGCAGCCCTAGGCAGGGGTCCAGAGCTTTCTTT. It yields the protein CASSPRQGSRAFF.

In this sample, this clone turned up once. The chain couples TRBV15 to TRBJ2-7; D gene unclear. The CDR3 sequence is 14 residues long. The V gene's germline CDR1 is LNHNV and CDR2 YYDKDF (reference sequence). V gave up 4 bases and J gave up 5 bases, with 15 bases separating them. Here the CDR3 DNA reads TGTGCCACCAGCACTTTTGGGTCCGCCCACGAGCAGTACTTC. This gives the protein CATSTFGSAHEQYF.

The rearrangement links TRBV30 to TRBJ1-2; no clear D gene. CDR1 and CDR2 from the germline V gene are GTSNPN and SVGIG (reference sequence). There are 12 residues in the CDR3. V was pared by 3 bases and J by 10 bases, with 15 bases between. The CDR3 nucleotides are TGTGCCTGGAGGGTAAACCCTTGGGCCTACACCTTC. Its protein is CAWRVNPWAYTF.